This T cell receptor (beta chain) was documented in a study of blood T cells in healthy people across ages. Findings and limits, study-wide: Donor CMV status was unknown, possibly confounding expanded clonotype changes. TCR beta diversity per million T cells fell roughly linearly with age. Diversity estimates from one million T cells were considered underestimates.

In the case of this clonotype: Its antigen is not identified.

Together with a sample-barcoded 5' primer, a J-beta primer mix was included in a second PCR lasting roughly 6 to 12 cycles. TCRdb processed the 5' RACE reads anew with MiXCR; each CDR3 protein has one entry. Among some 1.7 million distinct CDR3 sequences listed, 28% were seen once. Researchers isolated at least 6.5 million PBMCs per sample. The specimen was blood. The TCR was taken from a woman aged 25 to 39 in good health.

The chain's CDR3 is CASSLPSAAYGYTF. The CDR3 DNA sequence: TGTGCCAGCAGCCTTCCGAGCGCCGCGTATGGCTACACCTTC. The J gene is TRBJ1-2, the V gene TRBV7-2; D not certain. The CDR3 spans 14 residues. The V end lost 5 bases, the J end lost 5 bases, and 15 bases lay between the germline ends. CDR1 is SGHTA and CDR2 is FQGNSA in the germline V gene. Looking up the rest from reference TRBV7-2 and TRBJ1-2 gives the full variable domain: GAGVSQSPSNKVTEKGKDVELRCDPISGHTALYWYRQSLGQGLEFLIYFQGNSAPDKSGLPSDRFSAERTGGSVSTLTIQRTQQEDSAVYLCASSLPSAAYGYTFGSGTRLTVV.